This is a list of T cell receptor beta chains from one sample in a study of T cell responses to AZD1222 COVID-19 vaccine. Assay used: immunoSEQ multiplex PCR; TCRdb lists only in-frame clones, some missing. The sample holds roughly 90,000 clones, about nine tenths seen once. The source material was peripheral blood, sampled on day 0 of MenACWY control vaccination. The origin of the receptors is an adult in good health. CDR3s include the opening cysteine and the closing phenylalanine or tryptophan. The D gene is left open where the match is weak. Some rows mark clone size as missing; the rest say once, few, many or name a class of expanded clone.

abundance	v_gene	j_gene	d_gene	CDR3aa	CDR3nt
-	TRBV19	TRBJ2-1	TRBD2	CASSKLAGSYNEQFF	TGTGCCAGTAGTAAACTAGCGGGTAGTTACAATGAGCAGTTCTTC
once	TRBV29-1	TRBJ1-1	-	CSVSGRANTEAFF	TGCAGCGTTTCAGGGAGGGCGAACACTGAAGCTTTCTTT
-	TRBV6-5	TRBJ2-3	-	CASSYSMGVTDTQYF	TGTGCCAGCAGTTACTCAATGGGCGTCACAGATACGCAGTATTTT
-	TRBV4-3	TRBJ2-5	-	CASSQVTKETQYF	TGCGCCAGCAGCCAAGTAACCAAAGAGACCCAGTACTTC
-	TRBV24-1	TRBJ2-7	-	CATQGKGSGEQYF	TGTGCCACTCAGGGGAAGGGCAGCGGCGAGCAGTACTTC
-	TRBV5-4	TRBJ1-1	-	CASSLAGGLLGAEAFF	TGTGCCAGCAGCTTGGCCGGGGGCCTCCTCGGGGCTGAAGCTTTCTTT
once	TRBV5-1	TRBJ2-3	-	CASSFGLITDTQYF	TGCGCCAGCAGCTTTGGACTAATCACAGATACGCAGTATTTT
-	TRBV12-3/TRBV12-4	TRBJ2-1	-	CAIKGQYNEQFF	TGTGCCATCAAGGGCCAGTACAATGAGCAGTTCTTC
-	TRBV12-3/TRBV12-4	TRBJ1-2	-	CASSPPGNYGYTF	TGTGCCAGCAGTCCGCCTGGGAACTATGGCTACACCTTC
few	TRBV10-3	TRBJ2-7	-	CAISGGSITYEQYF	TGTGCCATCAGTGGAGGGTCGATAACCTACGAGCAGTACTTC
-	TRBV3-1/TRBV3-2	TRBJ1-1	TRBD1	CASSRRTPGQGASEAFF	TGTGCCAGCAGCCGCCGGACCCCGGGACAGGGGGCTAGTGAAGCTTTCTTT
-	TRBV5-6	TRBJ1-5	-	CASSAGLGGAQHF	TGTGCCAGCAGCGCGGGGCTTGGTGGGGCCCAGCATTTT
-	TRBV3-1/TRBV3-2	TRBJ2-7	-	CASSHYYEQYF	TGTGCCAGCAGCCATTACTACGAGCAGTACTTC
few	TRBV9	TRBJ2-1	TRBD2	CASSDPLAGGRPNEQFF	TGTGCCAGCAGCGACCCCTTAGCGGGAGGGCGGCCCAATGAGCAGTTCTTC
-	TRBV5-4	TRBJ1-4	-	CASSLGAANEKLFF	TGTGCCAGCAGCTTGGGGGCGGCTAATGAAAAACTGTTTTTT
once	TRBV11-2	TRBJ1-1	-	CASSSTGRGAEAFF	TGTGCCAGCAGCTCCACAGGGAGAGGGGCTGAAGCTTTCTTT
-	TRBV6-5	TRBJ2-1	TRBD1	CASTLDRGLGYEQFF	TGTGCCAGCACACTCGACAGGGGGCTTGGATATGAGCAGTTCTTC
few	TRBV3-1/TRBV3-2	TRBJ2-2	-	CASSLQGTGELFF	TGTGCCAGCAGCCTCCAGGGTACAGGGGAGCTGTTTTTT
-	TRBV5-1	TRBJ2-1	-	CASSFPGDEQFF	TGCGCCAGCAGCTTCCCAGGGGATGAGCAGTTCTTC
-	TRBV5-1	TRBJ2-1	-	CASSLLGGNEQFF	TGCGCCAGCAGCTTGCTTGGAGGGAATGAGCAGTTCTTC
-	TRBV14	TRBJ2-1	-	CASSPGGASTGNEQFF	TGTGCCAGCAGCCCTGGCGGGGCGTCGACTGGTAATGAGCAGTTCTTC
-	TRBV6-2/TRBV6-3	TRBJ2-7	TRBD1	CASSRTGMSYEQYF	TGTGCCAGCAGTCGGACAGGGATGAGCTACGAGCAGTACTTC
-	TRBV5-1	TRBJ2-1	-	CASSVAGSTNNEQFF	TGCGCCAGCAGCGTAGCCGGGTCCACAAACAATGAGCAGTTCTTC
-	TRBV7-8	TRBJ1-2	TRBD1	CASSQGAQGYGYTF	TGTGCCAGCAGCCAGGGGGCTCAGGGCTATGGCTACACCTTC
few	TRBV6-5	TRBJ1-1	-	CASSYGGTTEAFF	TGTGCCAGCAGCTACGGGGGGACCACTGAAGCTTTCTTT